This TCR beta chain stems from a study of shared clonotypes between healthy human individuals (dated by TCRdb to 2020 to 2021). Study-wide context: The cohort included a few men and a couple of women between 18 and 49 years of age. Per donor, three plates each were used for CD4 naive and CD4 memory, two for CD8 naive, and one for CD8 memory. The study deeply sequenced blood TCR repertoires of five healthy adults to estimate repertoire size and the extent of clonotype sharing between individuals. To increase sequencing depth and limit assay-specific biases, different laboratories used diverse techniques to prepare libraries and sequence TCR repertoires. Leukapheresis yielded between about 0.9 and 10 billion PBMCs per donor.

The donors were healthy, HIV-negative adults with no recently reported acute infections or vaccinations. Every donor was a Caucasian adult living in Nashville, Tennessee, USA. CD4+ T cells were enriched by magnetic negative selection, after which naive cells were positively selected on CD45RA and the negative fraction was taken as the memory subset. Blood was obtained by leukapheresis, after which PBMCs were separated by Ficoll-Histopaque density gradient centrifugation and cryopreserved in liquid nitrogen vapor phase. Analytical flow cytometry was used to check the purity and quantity of every magnetically sorted T cell population. Genomic DNA was isolated from each sorted fraction and quantified by UV absorbance on a Nanodrop 2000c. TCR CDR3 regions were amplified from genomic DNA by multiplex PCR using the deep immunoSEQ assay. For each cell subset, the extracted genomic DNA was distributed evenly across all wells of several immunoSEQ 96-well plates, and each plate served as one replicate. Each replicate PCR for sorted subsets received around 0.2 ug genomic DNA, equal to tens of thousands of T cell genomes. Purified libraries were quantified with a Qubit 3.0 fluorometer, sized on a Bioanalyzer 2100, and re-quantified with the KAPA Library Quantification kit. Each immunoSEQ 96-well plate was sequenced on its own single-read 150-cycle Illumina NextSeq 550 flow cell. The original methods were these. Because the immunoSEQ output included only junctional sequences and no quality scores, the filtering could not be the same as the filtering used for full-length reads. To assign V/J genes and CDR3, sequences were annotated using PyIR, a Python wrapper for IgBLAST v1.9, with IMGT germline references. Reads with weak V/J assignments (E-value above 1e-6), missing CDR3, stop codons, out-of-frame junctions, or ambiguous translated residues were removed. A V3J clonotype was defined by an identical inferred V gene, J gene, and CDR3 amino acid sequence. Percentage overlap between repertoires was calculated by dividing the number of shared unique clonotypes by the size of the smaller repertoire. Three approaches were used to assess repertoire richness: RTK rarefaction, the Chao1 estimator, and Recon v2.1 estimates of unobserved clonotypes. OLGA was used to compute generation probabilities for all TCRbeta clonotypes that the gDNA method yielded from a few donors. Sourced from immuneACCESS, this table was stored by TCRdb with only in-frame sequences that have V and J called. A share of the clones is absent; for the studies checked, an unresolved V gene accounts for under half, and the remainder has no known explanation. For V, J and clone size, that table is used; D and trimming come from the DNA. This sample holds about 2 million clones; roughly 96% were observed only once. The ten largest clonotypes hold roughly 0.13% of the sample.

Taken from the germline V gene, the CDR1 and CDR2 loops are SGHVS and FQNEAQ. The CDR3 sequence holds 17 residues, the cysteine and phenylalanine included. Left in the record is the CDR3 DNA by itself, 51 bases read in frame from the first base. Germline trimming amounts to 1 base on V and 5 bases on J, with 10 as the count of junction bases outside the gene matches. The paper's findings and limits, for the study overall: Pairwise subsampling led to the expectation that sequencing depth would affect the degree of clonotype sharing among donors. The small number of donors limited the genetic and exposure-history diversity represented. Incomplete sequencing was indicated by rarefaction of sorted-subset datasets, despite the large sequencing depth. Across a few donors, roughly 5.1% of naive CD4, approximately 3.5% of naive CD8, 2% to 2.5% of memory CD4, and around 0.4% of memory CD8 clonotypes were shared. Estimated clonotype richness was generally larger for naive than for memory subsets. Clonotypes shared by all four sorted-subset donors showed higher generation probabilities than non-shared clonotypes. Only blood was sampled, and tissue TCR repertoires likely differ from those in blood.

As for this clone: No cognate antigen has been identified for it. Within one base of it there is no much larger clone, and no base qualities were kept.

The source of this sequence is a man younger than 35 in good health. Sample: naive CD4+ T cells sorted from blood. According to the study, the label for this sample's cell subset or site signals: CD45RA+ positively selected. This sequence uses TRBV7-8 and TRBJ2-5, with 10 middle bases fitting TRBD2. CDR3 region: CASSLGSSGRAGETQYF. The DNA sequence reads TGTGCCAGCAGCTTAGGGTCAAGCGGGAGGGCCGGGGAGACCCAGTACTTC.